This TCR beta chain was documented in a study of blood T cell repertoires in COVID-19 (dated by TCRdb to the early 2020s). As for the study more broadly: Samples covering the acute and convalescent phases of COVID-19 were provided by collaborators in the United States, Italy and Spain. Nearly every sample came with metadata listing a de-identified subject ID, COVID-19 status, age in years and sex. The repertoires were released in a freely available public database intended as a resource for research on the immune response to SARS-CoV-2. Deeply sampled blood TCRbeta repertoires from subjects exposed to, actively infected with, or recovered from COVID-19 were included in the dataset. Where available, HLA class I and class II types were obtained from metadata supplied by the sample provider rather than from assay-based typing. The prospective study material was composed of cDNA or gDNA derived from T cells, B-cell-depleted T cells, or PBMCs. The samples were drawn from two sources: the first 160 participants of the ongoing ImmuneRACE study, and some 1,300 subjects contributed by 6 global collaborators.

The germline V gene provides CDR1 SQVTM and CDR2 ANQGSEA. Taken from cysteine to phenylalanine, the CDR3 has 12 residues. The read is trimmed to its CDR3 DNA, 36 bases read in frame from base 1. V was cut back by 4 bases and J by 5 bases, leaving a gap of 11 bases between them. Whole blood was collected in K2EDTA tubes by collaborating institutions according to the institutions' own protocols. For TCRbeta analysis, collaborator samples were shipped as frozen whole blood, as isolated PBMCs, or as DNA extracted from either sample type. TCRbeta CDR3 regions were amplified from genomic DNA using the immunoSEQ Assay, a bias-controlled multiplex PCR. Under the source paper's analysis protocol: The number of nucleated cells in each sample was estimated from the amplification of reference gene primers within the assay. To quantify the absolute abundance of each unique TCRbeta CDR3 rearrangement, sequence reads were collapsed and filtered. For each sample, productive Simpson clonality was calculated by taking the square root of Simpson's diversity index across productive rearrangements. This immuneACCESS table, as held by TCRdb, lists in-frame sequences with V and J called but not all clones. Of the missing ones, under half trace to an unresolved V gene in checked studies; the others have no known cause. V, J and clone size reflect that table, while D and trimming were determined from the DNA. Recorded for this sample are a few hundred thousand clones; approximately 85% of them occurred a single time. The ten largest clones take up just over 7% of the sample.

What the study reported, not specific to this receptor: The quantity of clinical and demographic metadata differed by source and by participant and was supplied without curation.

With respect to this clone: This clone's antigen is unknown. Within one base of it there is no much larger clone, and no base qualities were kept.

This chain is built from TRBV29-1 and TRBJ2-5; the D gene lacks a confident call. Input material: peripheral blood. The source of this sequence is a human donor in a cohort sampled during active COVID-19. The nucleotides read TGCAGCGTTGGCTCTCTCCAGGAGACCCAGTACTTC. Protein translation: CSVGSLQETQYF.